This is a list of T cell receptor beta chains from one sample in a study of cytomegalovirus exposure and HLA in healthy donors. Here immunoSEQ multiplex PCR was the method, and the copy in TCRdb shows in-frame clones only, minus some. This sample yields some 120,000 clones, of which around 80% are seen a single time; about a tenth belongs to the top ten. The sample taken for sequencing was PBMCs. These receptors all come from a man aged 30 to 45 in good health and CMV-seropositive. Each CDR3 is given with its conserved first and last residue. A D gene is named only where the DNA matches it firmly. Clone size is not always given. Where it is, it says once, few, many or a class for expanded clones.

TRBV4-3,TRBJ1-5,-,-,TGCGCCAGCAGCCAAGACGGGGGGGGCTATCAGCCCCAGCATTTT,CASSQDGGGYQPQHF
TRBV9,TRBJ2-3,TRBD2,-,TGTGCCAGCAGCGTAGGTCCTAGCGGGAGCTTGGATACGCAGTATTTT,CASSVGPSGSLDTQYF
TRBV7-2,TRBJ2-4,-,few,TGTGCCAGCAGTTACAGGGTAGGGGACATTCAGTACTTC,CASSYRVGDIQYF
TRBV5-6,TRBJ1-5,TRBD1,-,TGTGCCAGCAGCTTGGTAACAGGGGATATCAATCAGCCCCAGCATTTT,CASSLVTGDINQPQHF
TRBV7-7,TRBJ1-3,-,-,TGTGCTAGCAGCTTAGGGCATAACCGTGGAAACACCATATATTTT,CASSLGHNRGNTIYF
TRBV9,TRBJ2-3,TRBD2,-,TGTGCCAGCAGCCCGGGACTAGCGGGAGAGGCTGGCACAGATACGCAGTATTTT,CASSPGLAGEAGTDTQYF
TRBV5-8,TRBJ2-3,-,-,TGTGCCAGCACCTCCACCAGGGGGGCTAGCACAGATACGCAGTATTTT,CASTSTRGASTDTQYF
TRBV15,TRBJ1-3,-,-,TGTGCCACCAGCAGAGGGCGGAGGTTGGATGGAAACACCATATATTTT,CATSRGRRLDGNTIYF
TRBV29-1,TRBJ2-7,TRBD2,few,TGCAGCGTGGGACTAGCGGGGTACGAGCAGTACTTC,CSVGLAGYEQYF
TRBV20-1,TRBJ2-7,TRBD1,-,TGCAGTGCTTACAGGGGCGAGCAGTACTTC,CSAYRGEQYF
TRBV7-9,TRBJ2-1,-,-,TGTGCCAGCAGCTTAAGTGGGGGGAGCTCCTACAATGAGCAGTTCTTC,CASSLSGGSSYNEQFF
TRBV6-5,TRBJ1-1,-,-,TGTGCCAGCAGTTCCACAGGGTGGAACACTGAAGCTTTCTTT,CASSSTGWNTEAFF
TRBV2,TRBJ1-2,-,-,TGTGCCAGCAGTGAACAGGTTGCTAACTATGGCTACACCTTC,CASSEQVANYGYTF
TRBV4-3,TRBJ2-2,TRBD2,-,TGCGCCAGCAGCCAAGAGTCCAGCGGGAATGCCGGGGAGCTGTTTTTT,CASSQESSGNAGELFF
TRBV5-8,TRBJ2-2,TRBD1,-,TGTGCCAGCAGCGCACAAAATCACATCGGGACAGCCAACACCGGGGAGCTGTTTTTT,CASSAQNHIGTANTGELFF
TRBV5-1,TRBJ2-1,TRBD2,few,TGCGCCAGCAGCTCAACTAGCGGGAGGGCCAGCGAGCAGTTCTTC,CASSSTSGRASEQFF
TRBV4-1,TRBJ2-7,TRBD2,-,TGCGCCAGCAGCTTTAATTCCGGGACTAGATCTTACGAGCAGTACTTC,CASSFNSGTRSYEQYF